Below, 30 T cell receptor beta chains from the same sample are listed, as sequenced in a study of technical replicates of blood from several donors. Repertoires were generated with immunoSEQ multiplex PCR, while TCRdb's copy carries only in-frame clones and drops some. This sample has over 10,000 clones, with approximately 94% found just once. The sample taken for sequencing was PBMCs. These receptors originate from a human donor in good health.

V usage is TRBV7-8 and J usage is TRBJ2-1; D is possibly TRBD2 (6 bases). CDR3 length: 16 amino acids. Germline CDR1 SGHVS, CDR2 FQNEAQ. Trimming cost V 5 bases and J 0 bases, with 14 bases left between them. The CDR3 nucleotides are TGTGCCAGCAGCCTGCGGGACTCGAGCTCCTACAATGAGCAGTTCTTC. Its translation: CASSLRDSSSYNEQFF.

The gene calls are TRBV5-4 and TRBJ2-7; no clear D. In germline, CDR1 is SGHNT, CDR2 YYREEE (reference sequence). V lost 0 bases to trimming and J lost 1 base, with 5 bases between them. This CDR3 is 13 amino acids long. CDR3 region: CASSLGASYEQYF. In DNA form, the CDR3 reads TGTGCCAGCAGCTTGGGGGCTTCCTACGAGCAGTACTTC.

CDR3 region: CASSPDWGGGNEQYF. In nucleotides, the CDR3 is TGCGCCAGCAGCCCCGACTGGGGAGGGGGAAACGAGCAGTACTTC. The gene calls are TRBV5-1 and TRBJ2-7; possible D gene TRBD2, 7 bases. Deletions cut 4 bases from V and 5 bases from J, with 19 bases between. The germline V gene encodes CDR1 SGHRS and CDR2 YFSETQ. The CDR3 extends over 15 amino acids. The entire variable domain, with the rest obtained from reference TRBV5-1 and TRBJ2-7, is as follows: KAGVTQTPRYLIKTRGQQVTLSCSPISGHRSVSWYQQTPGQGLQFLFEYFSETQRNKGNFPGRFSGRQFSNSRSEMNVSTLELGDSALYLCASSPDWGGGNEQYFGPGTRLTVT.

The rearrangement uses TRBV29-1 and TRBJ1-4; D perhaps matches TRBD1 (6 bases). Per the germline V gene, CDR1 is SQVTM and CDR2 is ANQGSEA. The V and J ends lost 4 bases and 4 bases respectively, with 7 bases between them. This CDR3 region has 12 residues. CDR3 sequence: CSVGGGNEKLFF. As DNA, the CDR3 is TGCAGCGTTGGAGGGGGTAATGAAAAACTGTTTTTT.

V and J are TRBV7-2 and TRBJ1-4; tentative D call: TRBD1 (6 bases). V dropped 7 bases and J dropped 4 bases, with 16 bases sitting between them. This CDR3 has 15 amino acids. The germline V gene encodes CDR1 SGHTA and CDR2 FQGNSA. The CDR3 reads CASTPQGWGNEKLFF. CDR3 nucleotide sequence: TGTGCCAGCACCCCACAGGGCTGGGGTAATGAAAAACTGTTTTTT.

V usage is TRBV19 and J usage is TRBJ2-1, with 9 positions matching TRBD2. After removal of 5 bases from V and 3 bases from J, the junction contained 5 bases not matched to a gene. This CDR3 spans 15 amino acids. CDR1 and CDR2 (germline): LNHDA, SQIVND (reference sequence). This chain's CDR3 is CASSLAGAIYNEQFF. The CDR3, as DNA: TGTGCCAGTAGTTTAGCGGGAGCAATCTACAATGAGCAGTTCTTC.

The chain uses TRBV5-1 and TRBJ1-1, with D possibly being TRBD1 (6 bases). This CDR3 is 16 amino acids long. CDR1 is SGHRS, CDR2 YFSETQ, per germline. V was cut by 0 bases and J by 1 base, with 13 bases left in between. The CDR3 DNA sequence: TGCGCCAGCAGCTTGGCGTCAGGGGCTGGGAACACTGAAGCTTTCTTT. This sequence encodes CASSLASGAGNTEAFF.

The gene calls are TRBV27 and TRBJ2-5, with D possibly matching TRBD2 (5 bases). The CDR3 consists of 14 residues. The V end was cut by 5 bases, the J end by 7 bases, with 17 bases between. CDR1 is MNHEY, CDR2 SMNVEV, per germline (reference sequence). CDR3 nucleotides: TGTGCCAGCAGTATAGGACCGTACAGCGGGACCCAGTACTTC. Protein product: CASSIGPYSGTQYF.

The chain carries TRBV10-1 and TRBJ2-7; 7 nucleotides match TRBD2. After removal of 6 bases from V and 2 bases from J, the junction contained 7 bases not matched to a gene. CDR3 length equals 14 residues. CDR1 is WNHNN, CDR2 SYGVQD, per germline (reference sequence). CDR3 residues: CASSPHGTTYEQYF. Written as DNA, the CDR3 is TGCGCCAGCAGCCCCCACGGGACTACCTACGAGCAGTACTTC.

This clone was seen only once. The rearrangement uses TRBV25-1 and TRBJ1-1; TRBD1 agrees at 9 bases. The germline gives CDR1 MGHDK, CDR2 SYGVNS. The CDR3 spans 13 residues. V lost 10 bases and J lost 6; bases outside the gene matches: 9. CDR3 DNA sequence: TGTGCCACCCAACAGGGGGCTGATCCTGAAGCTTTCTTT. Translating it yields CATQQGADPEAFF.

V gene TRBV2 combines with J gene TRBJ2-1, with a possible D match to TRBD1 (6 bases). V was trimmed by 5 bases and J by 8 bases, leaving 16 bases between them. CDR3 size: 14 residues. CDR1 SNHLY and CDR2 FYNNEI come from the germline V gene. The chain's CDR3 is CASSKTGSEDEQFF. The CDR3 DNA reads as TGTGCCAGCAGTAAAACAGGGAGTGAAGATGAGCAGTTCTTC.

The chain couples TRBV19 to TRBJ2-3, with TRBD2 matching over 12 bases. Per the germline V gene, CDR1 is LNHDA and CDR2 is SQIVND (reference sequence). CDR3 size: 15 residues. J gave up 5 bases and V 9 bases, and 9 bases lay outside the gene matches. The CDR3 sequence: CASQHLAGGQDTQYF. The DNA for the CDR3 is TGTGCCAGCCAACATCTAGCGGGAGGGCAAGATACGCAGTATTTT. The whole variable domain, filled in from reference TRBV19 and TRBJ2-3, reads DGGITQSPKYLFRKEGQNVTLSCEQNLNHDAMYWYRQDPGQGLRLIYYSQIVNDFQKGDIAEGYSVSREKKESFPLTVTSAQKNPTAFYLCASQHLAGGQDTQYFGPGTRLTVL.

The chain is built from TRBV11-2 and TRBJ2-7, with a possible D match to TRBD2 (5 bases). Germline assignment: CDR1 SGHAT and CDR2 FQNNGV. V lost 5 bases and J lost 4, with 18 bases in between. The CDR3 loop spans 15 amino acids. The CDR3, as DNA: TGTGCCAGCAGCCACCCGGACTCTACATGGTACGAGCAGTACTTC. Its protein is CASSHPDSTWYEQYF.

The genes are TRBV30 and TRBJ2-7; weak D call: TRBD2 (5 bases). V lost 2 bases and J lost 2, with 7 bases in between. CDR3 length equals 12 residues. The germline V gene encodes CDR1 GTSNPN and CDR2 SVGIG (reference sequence). CDR3 in amino acids: CAWSIGTYEQYF. Written as DNA, the CDR3 is TGTGCCTGGAGTATCGGGACCTACGAGCAGTACTTC.

This chain connects TRBV29-1 to TRBJ2-7; 9 nucleotides match TRBD1. V lost 4 bases and J lost 2; bases outside the gene matches: 3. CDR3 length: 13 amino acids. Germline-derived CDR1 and CDR2 are SQVTM and ANQGSEA. CDR3 in DNA: TGCAGCGTTGGGACAGGGGATACCTACGAGCAGTACTTC. Translation: CSVGTGDTYEQYF.

The chain uses TRBV5-8 and TRBJ2-3; D remains unclear. The V end lost 1 base, the J end lost 6 bases, and 6 bases lay between the germline ends. This CDR3 region has 12 residues. CDR1 and CDR2 from the germline V gene are SGHTS and YDEGEE. The CDR3 DNA is TGTGCCAGCAGCTTGAGAGCGGATACGCAGTATTTT. Protein sequence: CASSLRADTQYF.

The V and J genes are TRBV27 and TRBJ2-7; 10 bases match TRBD2. Germline CDR1 reads MNHEY; CDR2 reads SMNVEV (reference sequence). V dropped 1 base and J dropped 3; count of bases not matched to a gene: 3. The CDR3 has 15 amino acids. The CDR3 nucleotides are TGTGCCAGCAGTTTATATAGCGGGAGGAGCTACGAGCAGTACTTC. The encoded protein is CASSLYSGRSYEQYF.

The V and J genes are TRBV9 and TRBJ2-7, with a tentative D call TRBD2 (6 bases). CDR1 and CDR2 from the germline V gene are SGDLS and YYNGEE. The CDR3 is 18 amino acids. V was pared by 3 bases and J by 2 bases, with 24 bases between. DNA for the CDR3: TGTGCCAGCAGCGCCAATGAGATGAGCGGGCCCGGCCCCTACGAGCAGTACTTC. It encodes CASSANEMSGPGPYEQYF.

The rearrangement joins TRBV9 to TRBJ1-4, with unresolved D. The CDR3 has 15 amino acids. CDR1 is SGDLS, CDR2 YYNGEE, per germline. Deletions cut 2 bases from V and 8 bases from J, with 16 bases between. The DNA for the CDR3 is TGTGCCAGCAGCGTTTATGGGGAGGGAAGGGAAAAACTGTTTTTT. Protein sequence: CASSVYGEGREKLFF.

This chain's CDR3 is CASSLTLGQGLLNTEAFF. The CDR3 DNA is TGCGCCAGCAGCTTAACTTTGGGACAGGGTCTTTTGAACACTGAAGCTTTCTTT. The chain couples TRBV5-1 to TRBJ1-1; 9 bases map to TRBD1. Germline V gives CDR1 SGHRS, CDR2 YFSETQ. The CDR3 spans 18 residues. With 2 bases clipped from V and 0 bases from J, the junction kept 11 bases outside the gene matches. Full variable domain (rest looked up from reference TRBV5-1 and TRBJ1-1): KAGVTQTPRYLIKTRGQQVTLSCSPISGHRSVSWYQQTPGQGLQFLFEYFSETQRNKGNFPGRFSGRQFSNSRSEMNVSTLELGDSALYLCASSLTLGQGLLNTEAFFGQGTRLTVV.

The rearrangement links TRBV6-1 to TRBJ2-7; the D gene is possibly TRBD2 (6 bases). Between the trimmed V and J ends, which lost 6 bases and 7 bases, there was a span of 16 bases. The CDR3 runs 13 residues. CDR1 and CDR2 from the germline V gene are MNHNS and SASEGT. The CDR3, as DNA: TGTGCCAGCAGCCTCGGAGGGCCCAGTGAGCAGTACTTC. It specifies CASSLGGPSEQYF.

This chain uses TRBV25-1 with TRBJ1-2; unclear D gene. V was cut by 6 bases and J by 0 bases, with 14 bases left in between. The germline V gene has CDR1 MGHDK and CDR2 SYGVNS. CDR3 length: 15 residues. Written as DNA, the CDR3 is TGTGCCAGCAGCCAACTCTCTGCCGCTAACTATGGCTACACCTTC. Translating it yields CASSQLSAANYGYTF.

The J gene is TRBJ2-3, the V gene TRBV29-1, with 7 bases that match TRBD2. V shed 5 bases and J 2 bases; nucleotides not matched to a gene: 4. The germline V gene encodes CDR1 SQVTM and CDR2 ANQGSEA. The CDR3 is made up of 13 amino acids. CDR3 protein: CSVSLAATDTQYF. For the CDR3, the DNA is TGCAGCGTTTCCCTAGCGGCCACAGATACGCAGTATTTT.

The chain has TRBV6-1 and TRBJ2-1, with a tentative D call TRBD2 (5 bases). Germline V lookup: CDR1 MNHNS, CDR2 SASEGT. Trimming took off 10 bases at V and 7 bases at J, with 17 bases between the two ends. The length of the CDR3 is 13 residues. CDR3 protein: CATPDWETNEQFF. CDR3 nucleotide sequence: TGTGCCACGCCAGACTGGGAGACGAATGAGCAGTTCTTC.

The genes are TRBV19 and TRBJ2-3, with TRBD2 matching over 9 bases. This CDR3 is built from 14 residues. Trimming removed 10 bases from V and 5 bases from J; junction bases left unmatched: 10. In germline, CDR1 is LNHDA, CDR2 SQIVND (reference sequence). The chain's CDR3 is CATRGSGSRDTQYF. In DNA, the CDR3 is TGTGCCACCCGGGGTAGCGGGAGCCGAGATACGCAGTATTTT.

The chain joins TRBV28 to TRBJ2-7, with D maybe TRBD1 (6 bases). Germline CDR1 and CDR2: MDHEN and SYDVKM. CDR3 size: 14 residues. Trimming removed 5 bases from V and 1 base from J, with 12 bases in between. CDR3 protein: CASSDSQGSYEQYF. CDR3 nucleotide sequence: TGTGCCAGCAGTGACTCCCAGGGGTCCTACGAGCAGTACTTC.

This clone was observed a handful of times. V usage is TRBV2 and J usage is TRBJ1-1, with no clear D. Trimming removed 2 bases from V and 4 bases from J, with 11 bases in between. CDR3 length: 14 residues. From germline, CDR1 is SNHLY and CDR2 FYNNEI. In DNA, the CDR3 is TGTGCCAGCAGTGAACGTGATCGGAGCACTGAAGCTTTCTTT. Its translation is CASSERDRSTEAFF. The entire variable domain, with the rest obtained from reference TRBV2 and TRBJ1-1, is as follows: EPEVTQTPSHQVTQMGQEVILRCVPISNHLYFYWYRQILGQKVEFLVSFYNNEISEKSEIFDDQFSVERPDGSNFTLKIRSTKLEDSAMYFCASSERDRSTEAFFGQGTRLTVV.

The V gene is TRBV30, the J gene TRBJ1-4; tentatively, D is TRBD1 (6 bases). The V and J ends lost 7 bases and 8 bases respectively, with 17 bases between them. There are 13 residues in the CDR3. Germline V gene data show CDR1 as GTSNPN and CDR2 as SVGIG (reference sequence). In nucleotides, the CDR3 is TGTGCCTTCCACGGGGGGCTCTTGGAAAAACTGTTTTTT. It codes for CAFHGGLLEKLFF.

This clone was recorded only once. This sequence joins TRBV2 and TRBJ2-3; D gene ambiguous. Trimming removed 8 bases at V and 0 bases at J, with 12 bases between. CDR1 and CDR2 (germline): SNHLY, FYNNEI. This CDR3 comprises 14 residues. CDR3 protein: CASPVQRSTDTQYF. The CDR3 DNA reads as TGTGCCAGCCCGGTCCAGCGCAGCACAGATACGCAGTATTTT.

This chain joins TRBV19 and TRBJ2-2, with TRBD1 matching 9 bases. V shed 5 bases, J shed 4 bases, and the junction held 5 bases outside the gene matches. This CDR3 spans 15 amino acids. Germline assignment: CDR1 LNHDA and CDR2 SQIVND (reference sequence). The CDR3 region is CASSPGTGTTGELFF. The CDR3 DNA sequence: TGTGCCAGTAGTCCCGGGACAGGGACCACCGGGGAGCTGTTTTTT.